The next 12 T cell receptor beta chains were all read from a single sample in a study of cytomegalovirus exposure and HLA in healthy donors (TCRdb year 2017). Library creation used the immunoSEQ multiplex PCR assay. For the multiplex PCR, a mixture combining 60 forward primers for TCR Vbeta segments and 13 reverse primers for TCR Jbeta segments was used. The immuneACCESS repertoire file appears here via TCRdb, limited to in-frame rearrangements. These files lack a portion of the clones; in checked studies, under half of the deficit traces to unresolved V genes, and the cause of the others is not known. In all, the sample holds about 160,000 clones, and 60% to 85% of those were seen once. The ten largest account for roughly 6.7% of the sample. The specimen sequenced was PBMCs. The source of these receptors is a man in his forties or fifties in good health and CMV-seropositive.

This clone was observed a handful of times. This rearrangement joins TRBV7-2 to TRBJ2-7, with 13 bases lining up with TRBD2. J gave up 6 bases and V 5 bases, and 7 bases lay outside the gene matches. Germline V gene sequence: CDR1 SGHTA, CDR2 FQGNSA. This CDR3 region has 15 residues. The CDR3 coding sequence is TGTGCCAGCAGCCCCCGGACTAGCGGGAGTCGCGAGCAGTACTTC. This translates into CASSPRTSGSREQYF. The whole variable domain, remainder taken from reference TRBV7-2 and TRBJ2-7, is GAGVSQSPSNKVTEKGKDVELRCDPISGHTALYWYRQSLGQGLEFLIYFQGNSAPDKSGLPSDRFSAERTGGSVSTLTIQRTQQEDSAVYLCASSPRTSGSREQYFGPGTRLTVT.

This chain uses TRBV19 with TRBJ1-2; D not certain. Germline CDR1 reads LNHDA; CDR2 reads SQIVND (reference sequence). The CDR3 runs to 12 residues. V lost 8 bases and J lost 2, with 9 bases in between. The DNA for the CDR3 is TGTGCCAGTTCCCCGAGAAACTATGGCTACACCTTC. It translates to CASSPRNYGYTF.

The gene calls are TRBV7-6 and TRBJ1-2; 9 bases line up with TRBD1. This CDR3 spans 16 amino acids. Germline trimming cut 1 base from V and 4 bases from J; bases unmatched to any gene: 7. The V gene's germline CDR1 is SGHVS and CDR2 FNYEAQ. CDR3 nucleotide sequence: TGTGCCAGCAGCTTAGAGGGACGGACAGGGGCCTATGGCTACACCTTC. Residues: CASSLEGRTGAYGYTF.

The J gene is TRBJ1-2, the V gene TRBV11-2; possible D gene TRBD1, 5 bases. The CDR3 runs 16 residues. The V and J ends lost 0 bases and 3 bases respectively, with 14 bases between them. The germline CDR1 and CDR2 sequences are SGHAT and FQNNGV. The CDR3 sequence is CASSLEAQGGYYGYTF. The CDR3 DNA reads as TGTGCCAGCAGCTTAGAGGCCCAGGGAGGGTACTATGGCTACACCTTC.

A word on this clone: The sample contains more than one DNA sequence encoding this CDR3. The CDR3 loop is CASSLGLAEYNEQFF. The CDR3 DNA sequence: TGCGCCAGCAGCCTGGGACTAGCGGAATACAATGAGCAGTTCTTC. The V and J genes are TRBV5-1 and TRBJ2-1; 11 nucleotides align to TRBD2. CDR1 and CDR2 from the germline V gene are SGHRS and YFSETQ. J was trimmed by 4 bases and V by 4 bases; bases with no gene match: 4. The CDR3 runs 15 residues.

The chain joins TRBV28 to TRBJ2-1; TRBD1 aligns across 7 bases. Germline trimming cut 3 bases from V and 7 bases from J; bases unmatched to any gene: 9. Germline lookup yields CDR1 MDHEN and CDR2 SYDVKM. This CDR3 is built from 15 residues. CDR3 in amino acids: CASSFYTGVLNEQFF. The CDR3, as DNA: TGTGCCAGCAGTTTTTATACAGGGGTTTTAAATGAGCAGTTCTTC.

V usage is TRBV14 and J usage is TRBJ2-1, with D possibly being TRBD2 (5 bases). Germline V gene data show CDR1 as SGHDN and CDR2 as FVKESK. Trimming left V 0 bases short and J 3 bases short, with 6 bases between. The CDR3 has 14 residues. The CDR3 DNA follows: TGTGCCAGCAGCCAAGAAGACTACTACAATGAGCAGTTCTTC. Translating it yields CASSQEDYYNEQFF.

This clone was seen a few times. This sequence joins TRBV2 and TRBJ2-7, with unresolved D. This CDR3 comprises 12 residues. CDR1 and CDR2 (germline): SNHLY, FYNNEI. With 2 bases removed from V and 7 bases from J, the gap between germline ends came to 9 bases. As DNA, the CDR3 is TGTGCCAGCAGTGAATGGCTAGGAGAGCAGTACTTC. This codes for CASSEWLGEQYF.

J is TRBJ2-2 and V is TRBV11-2, with D possibly TRBD1 on 5 matching bases. The CDR3 length is 15 residues. Looked up from germline, CDR1 is SGHAT and CDR2 is FQNNGV. Deletions cut 5 bases from V and 0 bases from J, with 10 bases between. The CDR3 region is CASSQGTANTGELFF. DNA for the CDR3: TGTGCCAGCAGCCAGGGTACCGCGAACACCGGGGAGCTGTTTTTT.

The chain recombines TRBV6-5 with TRBJ1-2, with a tentative D call TRBD1 (6 bases). Trimming left V 6 bases short and J 7 bases short, with 15 bases between. The CDR3 totals 13 residues. The germline V gene has CDR1 MNHEY and CDR2 SVGAGI. Written as DNA, the CDR3 is TGTGCCAGCAGCCGGGGGGCGGCAAGTGGCTACACCTTC. It translates to CASSRGAASGYTF.

As for this clone: A read error may account for a junction end that differs from germline. The chain combines TRBV20-1 with TRBJ2-7; 7 positions match TRBD2. This CDR3 has 11 residues. The V gene's germline CDR1 is DFQATT and CDR2 SNEGSKA (reference sequence). CDR3: CSASGGYEQCF. Written as DNA, the CDR3 is TGCAGTGCTAGCGGGGGGTACGAGCAGTGCTTC.

The chain links TRBV5-1 to TRBJ2-7, with TRBD2 matching 9 bases. Trimming took 0 bases from V and 0 from J; bases not matched to a gene: 4. Germline lookup yields CDR1 SGHRS and CDR2 YFSETQ. The CDR3 has 16 residues. As DNA, the CDR3 is TGCGCCAGCAGCTTGGACGCTAGCGGGGCCTCCTACGAGCAGTACTTC. This codes for CASSLDASGASYEQYF.